Below, 30 T cell receptor beta chains from the same sample are listed, as sequenced in a study of blood T cell repertoires in COVID-19. The table came from immunoSEQ multiplex PCR; TCRdb's copy has only in-frame clones and leaves some out. In the table there are 150,000 to 200,000 clones, roughly 80% of which are singletons. What was sequenced was peripheral blood. All receptors derive from a woman in her 70s with acute or convalescent COVID-19.

The sample holds a few counts of this clone. The chain combines TRBV5-1 with TRBJ2-5; D is perhaps TRBD2 (7 bases). This CDR3 is built from 16 residues. Germline CDR1 SGHRS, CDR2 YFSETQ. V was trimmed by 3 bases and J by 1 base, leaving 16 bases between them. The CDR3 bases are TGCGCCAGCAGCTGGGCGGGGGCTAGCCCCCAAGAGACCCAGTACTTC. Translated, it gives CASSWAGASPQETQYF. Looking up the rest from reference TRBV5-1 and TRBJ2-5 gives the full variable domain: KAGVTQTPRYLIKTRGQQVTLSCSPISGHRSVSWYQQTPGQGLQFLFEYFSETQRNKGNFPGRFSGRQFSNSRSEMNVSTLELGDSALYLCASSWAGASPQETQYFGPGTRLLVL.

This clone was detected a few times. This specimen includes other DNA sequences encoding the same CDR3. The V gene is TRBV4-3, the J gene TRBJ2-1; D possibly corresponds to TRBD2 (5 bases). From germline, CDR1 is LGHNA and CDR2 YSLEER. The CDR3 consists of 16 residues. V shed 1 base and J shed 0 bases, with 10 bases lying between them. The CDR3, as DNA: TGCGCCAGCAGCCAAGTCAGCGGCAGCTCCTACAATGAGCAGTTCTTC. Translated, it gives CASSQVSGSSYNEQFF.

This chain uses TRBV7-2 with TRBJ1-1, with D maybe TRBD1 (5 bases). Germline V CDR1 and CDR2: SGHTA, FQGNSA. Deletions cut 6 bases from V and 5 bases from J, with 19 bases between. The CDR3 extends over 15 amino acids. The CDR3, as DNA: TGTGCCAGCAGGGATAGCAGGGTATTGGGGACTGAAGCTTTCTTT. This encodes CASRDSRVLGTEAFF.

The chain employs TRBV7-2 and TRBJ2-7; 7 nucleotides match TRBD1. Unmatched junction bases numbered 10, after V lost 5 bases and J lost 3 bases. The CDR3 loop spans 15 amino acids. CDR1 SGHTA and CDR2 FQGNSA come from the germline V gene. Here the CDR3 reads CASSLSQDRRYEQYF. CDR3 sequence (DNA): TGTGCCAGCAGCCTATCCCAGGACAGGCGCTACGAGCAGTACTTC.

The genes are TRBV6-1 and TRBJ2-7; D is possibly TRBD1 (5 bases). Trimming took off 2 bases at V and 9 bases at J, with 23 bases between the two ends. The CDR3 consists of 16 residues. The V gene's germline CDR1 is MNHNS and CDR2 SASEGT. The CDR3 here is CASSESFDSTWFGQYF. CDR3 sequence (DNA): TGTGCCAGCAGTGAATCATTTGACAGCACATGGTTCGGGCAGTACTTC.

The gene calls are TRBV5-4 and TRBJ2-6, with TRBD1 matching 10 bases. The V gene's germline CDR1 is SGHNT and CDR2 YYREEE (reference sequence). The V gene end was trimmed by 4 bases and the J gene end by 1 base; junction bases not matched to a gene: 5. This CDR3 region has 17 residues. The CDR3 reads CASSGPGQGSGANVLTF. DNA of the CDR3: TGTGCCAGCAGCGGACCGGGACAGGGGTCTGGGGCCAACGTCCTGACTTTC. Complete variable domain (other parts from reference TRBV5-4 and TRBJ2-6): ETGVTQSPTHLIKTRGQQVTLRCSSQSGHNTVSWYQQALGQGPQFIFQYYREEENGRGNFPPRFSGLQFPNYSSELNVNALELDDSALYLCASSGPGQGSGANVLTFGAGSRLTVL.

The rearrangement uses TRBV5-1 and TRBJ2-1, with D perhaps TRBD1 (6 bases). The CDR3 covers 13 residues. V lost 3 bases and J 10 bases, leaving 14 bases between the germline ends. CDR1 and CDR2 (germline): SGHRS, YFSETQ. The DNA of the CDR3 is TGCGCCAGCAGCTCCGCCGCAGGGGACGAGCAGTTCTTC. Translation gives CASSSAAGDEQFF.

The chain uses TRBV4-3 and TRBJ1-2; 7 positions agree with TRBD1. In germline, CDR1 is LGHNA, CDR2 YSLEER. Germline trimming cut 1 base from V and 8 bases from J; bases unmatched to any gene: 10. The CDR3 is 15 amino acids. DNA of the CDR3: TGCGCCAGCAGCCAAGCGACAGGGAGAGATAAGGGCTACACCTTC. Translated: CASSQATGRDKGYTF.

The rearrangement joins TRBV6-2 or TRBV6-3 to TRBJ1-5, with 8 bases aligning to TRBD1. This CDR3 is 14 amino acids long. CDR1 MNHEY and CDR2 SVGEGT come from the germline V gene. J gave up 6 bases and V 6 bases, and 7 bases lay outside the gene matches. For the CDR3, the DNA is TGTGCCAGCAGCTGGAACAGGGGGGGTCAGCCCCAGCATTTT. Protein: CASSWNRGGQPQHF.

The chain joins TRBV4-3 to TRBJ2-7; possible D gene TRBD2, 6 bases. Trimming took 3 bases from V and 3 from J, leaving 12 bases between them. Germline assignment: CDR1 LGHNA and CDR2 YSLEER. The CDR3 is 14 residues long. This CDR3 reads CASSHSGGVYEQYF. CDR3 bases: TGCGCCAGCAGCCATTCCGGCGGGGTCTACGAGCAGTACTTC.

This chain uses TRBV28 with TRBJ1-1; D might be TRBD1 (6 bases). Germline lookup yields CDR1 MDHEN and CDR2 SYDVKM. Trimming cost V 6 bases and J 1 base, with 12 bases left between them. CDR3 length equals 14 residues. The CDR3, as DNA: TGTGCCAGCAGAGTCGACAGGAGGAACACTGAAGCTTTCTTT. Its protein is CASRVDRRNTEAFF.

This clone appeared a single time. This chain links TRBV5-1 with TRBJ2-1; the match to TRBD2 covers 8 bases. The CDR3 covers 15 residues. The V and J ends lost 2 bases and 7 bases, in that order; junction bases with no gene match: 8. Germline CDR1 reads SGHRS; CDR2 reads YFSETQ. The CDR3 here is CASSFWIAGPNEQFF. The CDR3 bases are TGCGCCAGCAGCTTTTGGATAGCGGGGCCTAATGAGCAGTTCTTC.

J is TRBJ1-2 and V is TRBV29-1, with TRBD1 as a possible D gene (6 bases). CDR1 is SQVTM and CDR2 is ANQGSEA in the germline V gene. The V end lost 7 bases, the J end lost 4 bases, and 10 bases lay between the germline ends. The CDR3 extends over 11 amino acids. The CDR3 DNA reads TGCAGCGCCGTGACAGGCTATGGCTACACCTTC. As protein: CSAVTGYGYTF.

V gene TRBV19 combines with J gene TRBJ1-5, with 7 bases lining up with TRBD1. The CDR3 is 16 amino acids. Germline V gives CDR1 LNHDA, CDR2 SQIVND (reference sequence). V gave up 4 bases and J gave up 2 bases; unmatched junction bases: 8. In DNA, the CDR3 is TGTGCCAGTAGTACCCGACAGGGTAGCGGCAATCAGCCCCAGCATTTT. It encodes CASSTRQGSGNQPQHF.

The genes are TRBV7-2 and TRBJ1-2, with TRBD1 identical over 9 bases. The CDR3 contains 14 residues. Germline V gene sequence: CDR1 SGHTA, CDR2 FQGNSA. Germline trimming cut 4 bases from V and 7 bases from J; bases unmatched to any gene: 7. The CDR3 nucleotides read TGTGCCAGCAGCTACAGGGGGCGTACTACTGGCTACACCTTC. This codes for CASSYRGRTTGYTF.

This clone appeared a few times. V usage is TRBV7-2 and J usage is TRBJ2-1; the D gene is possibly TRBD2 (7 bases). Germline lookup yields CDR1 SGHTA and CDR2 FQGNSA. V lost 0 bases to trimming and J lost 7 bases, with 13 bases between them. CDR3 length: 15 residues. In DNA, the CDR3 is TGTGCCAGCAGCTTAGCGGGGGGGGCAGGAAATGAGCAGTTCTTC. This codes for CASSLAGGAGNEQFF. The whole variable domain, remainder taken from reference TRBV7-2 and TRBJ2-1, is GAGVSQSPSNKVTEKGKDVELRCDPISGHTALYWYRQSLGQGLEFLIYFQGNSAPDKSGLPSDRFSAERTGGSVSTLTIQRTQQEDSAVYLCASSLAGGAGNEQFFGPGTRLTVL.

DNA for the CDR3: TGTGCCAGTAGTATGGGTAGCGGGACGGCAGATACGCAGTATTTT. Amino acids: CASSMGSGTADTQYF. The gene calls are TRBV19 and TRBJ2-3, with 8 bases lining up with TRBD2. The V segment lost 3 bases and the J segment 4 bases; nucleotides outside the gene matches: 6. The V gene's germline CDR1 is LNHDA and CDR2 SQIVND (reference sequence). CDR3 length equals 15 residues. The complete variable domain, with remaining parts taken from reference TRBV19 and TRBJ2-3, reads DGGITQSPKYLFRKEGQNVTLSCEQNLNHDAMYWYRQDPGQGLRLIYYSQIVNDFQKGDIAEGYSVSREKKESFPLTVTSAQKNPTAFYLCASSMGSGTADTQYFGPGTRLTVL.

The J gene is TRBJ2-7, the V gene TRBV29-1; TRBD2 agrees at 11 bases. CDR1 and CDR2 (germline): SQVTM, ANQGSEA. This CDR3 comprises 12 residues. The ends lost 5 bases at V and 3 bases at J; junction bases unmatched: 0. Here the CDR3 reads CSVTSGGYEQYF. Here the CDR3 DNA reads TGCAGCGTTACTAGCGGGGGCTACGAGCAGTACTTC.

The chain has TRBV24-1 and TRBJ1-1; D is unresolved. The V end was cut by 5 bases, the J end by 1 base, with 10 bases between. The CDR3 extends over 14 amino acids. Germline values: CDR1 KGHDR, CDR2 SFDVKD. The CDR3 sequence is CATSGTSSNTEAFF. The CDR3 DNA follows: TGTGCCACCAGTGGAACGAGTTCGAACACTGAAGCTTTCTTT.

The chain joins TRBV28 to TRBJ1-2; D ambiguous. Germline CDR1 reads MDHEN; CDR2 reads SYDVKM. There are 16 residues in the CDR3. Trimming shortened V by 4 bases and J by 3 bases, and 18 bases separated the two germline ends. The CDR3: CASSSASWVADYGYTF. CDR3 bases: TGTGCCAGCAGTTCCGCGAGTTGGGTGGCGGACTATGGCTACACCTTC.

The chain has TRBV5-1 and TRBJ2-6; perhaps TRBD2 as D (6 bases). This CDR3 has 16 residues. With 0 bases removed from V and 0 bases from J, the gap between germline ends came to 7 bases. Germline V gene sequence: CDR1 SGHRS, CDR2 YFSETQ. The CDR3 DNA sequence: TGCGCCAGCAGCTTGGCGGGAGTCTCTGGGGCCAACGTCCTGACTTTC. It is translated as CASSLAGVSGANVLTF.

The sample holds one count of this clone. The chain carries TRBV11-2 and TRBJ2-7; D might be TRBD1 (6 bases). CDR1 and CDR2 (germline): SGHAT, FQNNGV. The CDR3 is made up of 12 amino acids. V lost 5 bases to trimming and J lost 3 bases, with 8 bases between them. CDR3 loop: CASSTQGYEQYF. The DNA of the CDR3 is TGTGCCAGCAGCACACAGGGCTACGAGCAGTACTTC.

This clone was counted a few times. This sequence joins TRBV19 and TRBJ1-2, with TRBD1 identical over 8 bases. This CDR3 spans 14 amino acids. Germline CDR1 reads LNHDA; CDR2 reads SQIVND (reference sequence). V shed 8 bases, J shed 8 bases, and the junction held 13 bases outside the gene matches. CDR3 amino acids: CASGTVATGEGYTF. The CDR3 DNA is TGTGCCAGTGGCACTGTCGCGACAGGGGAGGGCTACACCTTC.

This clone is a singleton in its sample. The chain joins TRBV19 to TRBJ2-1, with 8 positions matching TRBD1. The ends lost 5 bases at V and 7 bases at J; junction bases unmatched: 7. Per germline, CDR1 LNHDA and CDR2 SQIVND (reference sequence). The CDR3 is made up of 14 amino acids. The DNA for the CDR3 is TGTGCCAGTAGTCCCAGGGGGCAGATAAATGAGCAGTTCTTC. Translated, it gives CASSPRGQINEQFF.

V is TRBV9 and J is TRBJ2-7; 8 nucleotides line up with TRBD1. Losses at the gene ends were 4 bases for V and 7 bases for J; bases not matched to a gene: 7. Looked up from germline, CDR1 is SGDLS and CDR2 is YYNGEE. This CDR3 region has 13 residues. The DNA for the CDR3 is TGTGCCAGCAGCTTACGTACAGGGGGAGAGCAGTACTTC. Translation gives CASSLRTGGEQYF.

The genes are TRBV7-2 and TRBJ2-7, with TRBD1 matching over 9 bases. Germline CDR1 SGHTA, CDR2 FQGNSA. The CDR3 runs 14 residues. The V gene end was trimmed by 5 bases and the J gene end by 4 bases; junction bases not matched to a gene: 6. The CDR3 sequence is CASSMDRGLYEQYF. The CDR3 DNA is TGTGCCAGCAGCATGGACAGGGGACTATACGAGCAGTACTTC. Full variable domain (rest looked up from reference TRBV7-2 and TRBJ2-7): GAGVSQSPSNKVTEKGKDVELRCDPISGHTALYWYRQSLGQGLEFLIYFQGNSAPDKSGLPSDRFSAERTGGSVSTLTIQRTQQEDSAVYLCASSMDRGLYEQYFGPGTRLTVT.

The chain combines TRBV7-9 with TRBJ2-1; TRBD2 matches at 14 bases. CDR1 is SEHNR and CDR2 is FQNEAQ in the germline V gene (reference sequence). This CDR3 spans 15 amino acids. The V and J ends lost 5 bases and 6 bases, in that order; junction bases with no gene match: 3. CDR3 sequence: CASSLGLAGVNEQFF. For the CDR3, the DNA is TGTGCCAGCAGCCTGGGACTAGCGGGGGTCAATGAGCAGTTCTTC.

The V and J genes are TRBV27 and TRBJ1-1, with 10 bases identical to TRBD1. After removal of 5 bases from V and 3 bases from J, the junction contained 3 bases not matched to a gene. Germline V gives CDR1 MNHEY, CDR2 SMNVEV (reference sequence). The CDR3 extends over 14 amino acids. CDR3 sequence reads: CASSGGQGYTEAFF. The CDR3 DNA is TGTGCCAGCAGTGGGGGACAGGGGTACACTGAAGCTTTCTTT.

V is TRBV2 and J is TRBJ2-1, with TRBD2 identical over 11 bases. Germline CDR1 reads SNHLY; CDR2 reads FYNNEI. This CDR3 comprises 17 residues. V trimming: 2 bases; J trimming: 8 bases; junction bases outside the gene matches: 11. CDR3 protein: CASSENLAGGPVDEQFF. The CDR3 coding sequence is TGTGCCAGCAGTGAAAACCTAGCGGGAGGCCCGGTCGATGAGCAGTTCTTC.

With respect to this clone: Other DNA sequences within the sample encode an identical CDR3. V is TRBV5-4 and J is TRBJ1-2; TRBD1 matches 11 bases. Germline V lookup: CDR1 SGHNT, CDR2 YYREEE (reference sequence). This CDR3 comprises 16 residues. After removal of 3 bases from V and 4 bases from J, the junction contained 8 bases not matched to a gene. The CDR3 DNA follows: TGTGCCAGCAGCTCACCCGGGACAGGGGGGGTCTATGGCTACACCTTC. Protein sequence: CASSSPGTGGVYGYTF.